The clone carrying this T cell receptor (beta chain) appeared a few times. Its antigen is not known. Time point: blood 2 weeks post-SBRT. Stated treatment: 15 Gy SBRT to primary tumor, nephrectomy 4 weeks later. Blood was sampled at baseline, 2 weeks and 4 weeks after SBRT. This renal cell carcinoma was of the clear cell type. This specimen comes from a study of radiation and T cells in renal cell carcinoma. The study's findings and limits: No pretreatment tumor biopsies were available for baseline clonotypes. From baseline, blood top tumor clonotypes peaked at 2 weeks post-radiation.

Sequenced by immunoSEQ multiplex PCR; TCRdb stores in-frame clones only, minus some. The sample yields some 75,000 clones, around 80% seen once. The clonotype was recovered from a man between 60 and 75 years old with renal cell carcinoma. The input for sequencing was blood, taken from a patient whose treatment included radiotherapy and nephrectomy.

The CDR3 sequence is CASSLVTTSNQPQHF. As DNA, the CDR3 is TGTGCCAGTAGTTTAGTGACAACTAGCAATCAGCCCCAGCATTTT. The J gene is TRBJ1-5, the V gene TRBV19; D call uncertain. V lost 5 bases, J lost 0 bases, and 11 bases lay in between. Germline-derived CDR1 and CDR2 are LNHDA and SQIVND (reference sequence). There are 15 residues in the CDR3. Variable domain in full (rest from reference TRBV19 and TRBJ1-5): DGGITQSPKYLFRKEGQNVTLSCEQNLNHDAMYWYRQDPGQGLRLIYYSQIVNDFQKGDIAEGYSVSREKKESFPLTVTSAQKNPTAFYLCASSLVTTSNQPQHFGDGTRLSIL.